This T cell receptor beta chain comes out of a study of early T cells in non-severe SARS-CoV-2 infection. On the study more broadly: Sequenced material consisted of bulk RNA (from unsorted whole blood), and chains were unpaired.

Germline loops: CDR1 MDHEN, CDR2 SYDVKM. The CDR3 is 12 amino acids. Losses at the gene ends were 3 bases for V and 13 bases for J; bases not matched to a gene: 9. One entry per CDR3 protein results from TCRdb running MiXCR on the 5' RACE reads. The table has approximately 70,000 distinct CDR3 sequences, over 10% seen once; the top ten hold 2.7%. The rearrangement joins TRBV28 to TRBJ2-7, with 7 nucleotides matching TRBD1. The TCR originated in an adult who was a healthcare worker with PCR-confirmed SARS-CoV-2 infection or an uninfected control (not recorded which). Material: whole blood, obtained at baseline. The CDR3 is CASSLGVGTAYF. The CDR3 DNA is TGTGCCAGCAGTTTGGGGGTAGGGACAGCATACTTC.